This T cell receptor beta chain was identified in a study of blood T cell repertoires in COVID-19. Background on the study: T cells, B-cell-depleted T cells, or PBMCs supplied cDNA or gDNA.

Clones were read by immunoSEQ multiplex PCR, and TCRdb kept only the in-frame ones, dropping some. This sample carries around 300,000 clones, approximately 91% of them seen once, and the ten largest clones take approximately 2%. This CDR3 has 15 residues. CDR1 and CDR2 from the germline V gene are SNHLY and FYNNEI. The germline V and J ends were trimmed by 6 bases and 2 bases, with 14 bases remaining between them. The sample comprised peripheral blood. The rearrangement joins TRBV2 to TRBJ1-5; a weak D match, TRBD1 (6 bases). The TCR originated in a man in his fifties with acute or convalescent COVID-19. The DNA of the CDR3 is TGTGCCAGCAGCTATCAGGGGAAGGGCAATCAGCCCCAGCATTTT. It codes for CASSYQGKGNQPQHF.